Below, one T cell receptor beta chain is given with its context. Method: immunoSEQ multiplex PCR; TCRdb's copy keeps in-frame clones and lacks some. The data show some 250,000 clones, around nine tenths seen once. This sample was included in a study of Ad26.COV2.S vaccination and SARS-CoV-2 variants. Treatment denoted: around 19 received Ad26.COV2.S at low or high dose, single or two shots; about 5 received placebo; per-sample allocation not given. Sampling occurred on day 63 after the first vaccine or placebo injection. The sequence was obtained from a person aged 18 to 65 who received the Ad26.COV2.S COVID-19 vaccine or a placebo. The starting material was peripheral blood, obtained in a trial of Ad26.COV2.S vaccine versus placebo.

In nucleotides, the CDR3 is TGTGCCAGCTCACCTGGAGGGGGAAGCACAGATACGCAGTATTTT. Its protein product is CASSPGGGSTDTQYF. The V and J genes are TRBV18 and TRBJ2-3; TRBD1 or TRBD2 may be the D gene (6 bases each). Germline-derived CDR1 and CDR2 are KGHSH and LQKENI. CDR3 length: 15 residues. Trimming stripped 3 bases from V and 0 bases from J, with 10 bases between.